This TCR beta chain appears in the sequencing data of a study of blood T cell repertoires in COVID-19. Study at large: The samples span acute and convalescent COVID-19 from the United States, Italy and Spain. The analysed material was cDNA or gDNA that came from T cells, B-cell-depleted T cells, or PBMCs.

Per the original methods: Reference gene primer amplification in the assay estimated nucleated cell counts. The method was immunoSEQ multiplex PCR; TCRdb's version includes in-frame clones alone and lacks a portion of them. V and J calls and clone size are as listed in that table; D and trimming were resolved from the DNA. The repertoire holds approximately 230,000 clones, with approximately 86% as singletons. The TCR comes from a man older than 75 with acute or convalescent COVID-19. The sequenced sample was peripheral blood.

The CDR3 DNA reads as TGTGCCAGCAGCCAAGCCGGGACTTCTCTCAATGAGCAGTTCTTC. Translation gives CASSQAGTSLNEQFF. This chain joins TRBV4-2 and TRBJ2-1; possibly TRBD2 for D (6 bases). Trimming stripped 1 base from V and 6 bases from J, with 13 bases between. This CDR3 spans 15 amino acids. Germline CDR1 LGHNA, CDR2 YNFKEQ.